These T cell receptor beta chains were read from a single sample in a study of CXCR4 blockade with PD-1 therapy in pancreatic cancer. Produced via immunoSEQ multiplex PCR; TCRdb's table is partial and in-frame only. The table lists under 5,500 clones, 45% to 60% of them singletons. The sequenced sample was tumor tissue. These receptors originate from a human donor with pancreatic ductal adenocarcinoma. Each CDR3 is given with its conserved first and last residue. The D gene is left open where the match is weak. Clone size is not always given. Where it is, it says once, few, many or a class for expanded clones.

abundance,j_gene,v_gene,d_gene,CDR3aa,CDR3nt
few,TRBJ2-5,TRBV7-6,TRBD2,CASSSGTSGETQYF,TGTGCCAGCAGCTCCGGGACTAGCGGAGAGACCCAGTACTTC
-,TRBJ2-1,TRBV15,-,CATSRTLASSYNEQFF,TGTGCCACCAGCAGAACCCTAGCTAGCTCCTACAATGAGCAGTTCTTC
-,TRBJ2-3,TRBV15,-,CATSPRGGPTDTQYF,TGTGCCACCAGCCCCCGAGGAGGACCCACAGATACGCAGTATTTT
-,TRBJ2-7,TRBV29-1,-,CSPSRIAKYEQYF,TGCAGCCCCTCCAGGATAGCGAAATACGAGCAGTACTTC
few,TRBJ1-5,TRBV6-8,-,CASSDVWRPDQPQHF,TGTGCCAGCAGTGATGTGTGGAGGCCCGATCAGCCCCAGCATTTT
-,TRBJ2-1,TRBV19,TRBD2,CASSIGGRGVNEQFF,TGTGCCAGTAGTATTGGAGGGAGGGGCGTCAATGAGCAGTTCTTC
-,TRBJ2-2,TRBV19,-,CASSIDGSNGELFF,TGTGCCAGTAGTATCGACGGGAGCAATGGGGAGCTGTTTTTT
-,TRBJ2-2,TRBV4-1,-,CASSLHLGTGELFF,TGCGCCAGCAGCCTCCACCTGGGCACCGGGGAGCTGTTTTTT
-,TRBJ2-1,TRBV9,TRBD2,CASRRTGTSGNEQFF,TGTGCCAGCAGGAGAACCGGGACTAGCGGCAATGAGCAGTTCTTC
few,TRBJ1-2,TRBV14,-,CASSQERSPNYGYTF,TGTGCCAGCAGCCAAGAGCGCTCACCTAACTATGGCTACACCTTC
-,TRBJ2-1,TRBV23-1,-,CASSQVRASYNEQFF,TGCGCCAGCAGCCAAGTACGGGCTTCCTACAATGAGCAGTTCTTC
-,TRBJ2-5,TRBV14,-,CASSQAGGLRGETQYF,TGTGCCAGCAGCCAAGCTGGGGGACTCCGCGGAGAGACCCAGTACTTC
-,TRBJ2-1,TRBV6-8,TRBD2,CASSPKPGLEDNEQFF,TGTGCCAGCAGTCCCAAGCCGGGACTAGAGGACAATGAGCAGTTCTTC
once,TRBJ2-3,TRBV25-1,-,CASSDHPGRGADTQYF,TGTGCCAGCAGTGACCACCCCGGGCGGGGTGCAGATACGCAGTATTTT
few,TRBJ1-1,TRBV27,TRBD1,CASTDRARTEAFF,TGTGCCAGTACGGACAGGGCTAGGACTGAAGCTTTCTTT
-,TRBJ2-7,TRBV15,-,CATSRSHLGGEDYEQYF,TGTGCCACCAGCAGATCACACCTCGGGGGAGAAGACTACGAGCAGTACTTC
-,TRBJ1-4,TRBV29-1,-,CSVAGLGIEKLFF,TGCAGCGTAGCGGGACTGGGGATTGAAAAACTGTTTTTT
medium-sized,TRBJ2-3,TRBV2,TRBD2,CARKLAGATDTQYF,TGTGCCAGAAAACTAGCGGGAGCAACAGATACGCAGTATTTT
-,TRBJ1-1,TRBV6-8,-,CASSRDSDGSNTEAFF,TGTGCCAGCAGCCGGGACTCCGATGGGTCGAACACTGAAGCTTTCTTT
-,TRBJ2-1,TRBV1,-,CASSQDLFGRRTYNEQFF,TGCGCCAGCAGCCAAGATCTGTTCGGCAGGAGAACCTACAATGAGCAGTTCTTC
-,TRBJ2-3,TRBV28,-,CASRSSTTDTQYF,TGTGCCAGCAGATCCTCTACTACAGATACGCAGTATTTT
few,TRBJ1-2,TRBV6-7,TRBD1,CASTRTGGFYGYTF,TGTGCCAGCACTAGGACAGGGGGCTTCTATGGCTACACCTTC
-,TRBJ1-4,TRBV6-8,-,CASSLSSSVEGKLFF,TGTGCCAGCAGTCTATCCAGTTCCGTTGAGGGGAAACTGTTTTTT
-,TRBJ2-5,TRBV18,TRBD2,CASSQRLAGQETQYF,TGTGCCAGCTCACAGAGACTAGCGGGACAAGAGACCCAGTACTTC
-,TRBJ2-3,TRBV29-1,-,CSVDERFRVSTDTQYF,TGCAGCGTCGACGAAAGGTTCAGGGTGAGCACAGATACGCAGTATTTT
few,TRBJ2-1,TRBV9,TRBD2,CASSQTSGYNEQFF,TGTGCCAGCAGCCAGACTAGCGGATACAATGAGCAGTTCTTC
-,TRBJ2-4,TRBV15,TRBD1,CATSKPTGLQNIQYF,TGTGCCACCAGCAAACCGACAGGGTTACAAAACATTCAGTACTTC
-,TRBJ1-1,TRBV19,-,CASRLGQSENTEAFF,TGTGCCAGTAGATTAGGACAGTCGGAGAACACTGAAGCTTTCTTT
-,TRBJ1-1,TRBV11-3,TRBD1,CASQGQWPPNTEAFF,TGTGCCAGCCAGGGACAGTGGCCACCTAACACTGAAGCTTTCTTT
-,TRBJ1-4,TRBV18,-,CASSSSATNEKLFF,TGTGCCAGCTCTTCGTCTGCGACTAATGAAAAACTGTTTTTT
-,TRBJ1-4,TRBV4-1,-,CASSQGDHRKLFF,TGCGCCAGCAGTCAAGGGGACCACCGAAAACTGTTTTTT
medium-sized,TRBJ1-1,TRBV9,-,CASTQGTPGAEAFF,TGTGCCAGCACCCAAGGCACACCGGGGGCTGAAGCTTTCTTT
once,TRBJ2-3,TRBV28,TRBD2,CASSATSGRTDTQYF,TGTGCCAGCAGTGCGACTAGCGGGAGAACAGATACGCAGTATTTT
few,TRBJ1-1,TRBV6-7,-,CASSYGGRPRTEAFF,TGTGCCAGCAGTTACGGCGGCAGGCCCCGAACTGAAGCTTTCTTT
-,TRBJ2-4,TRBV15,-,CATSRGERDSLQYF,TGTGCCACCAGCAGAGGAGAGAGGGATAGTCTTCAGTACTTC
-,TRBJ2-5,TRBV28,-,CASSSGANPVLGTQYF,TGTGCCAGCAGTTCTGGGGCTAACCCGGTGCTGGGGACCCAGTACTTC
-,TRBJ1-5,TRBV18,-,CASSESWDTNQPQHF,TGTGCCAGCTCGGAATCTTGGGACACCAATCAGCCCCAGCATTTT
-,TRBJ1-1,TRBV18,TRBD1,CASSPPTGGTEAFF,TGTGCCAGCTCACCACCGACAGGGGGGACTGAAGCTTTCTTT
once,TRBJ2-1,TRBV15,-,CATSRVVGGRHSEQFF,TGTGCCACCAGCAGAGTGGTCGGGGGTCGACATAGTGAGCAGTTCTTC
-,TRBJ1-2,TRBV19,-,CASSIGGHNYGYTF,TGTGCCAGTAGTATAGGGGGACATAACTATGGCTACACCTTC
-,TRBJ1-4,TRBV25-1,TRBD1,CASSAAGGDSNEKLFF,TGTGCCAGCAGTGCGGCAGGGGGCGATTCTAATGAAAAACTGTTTTTT
-,TRBJ1-2,TRBV29-1,-,CSVADSNYGYTF,TGCAGCGTCGCGGACAGTAACTATGGCTACACCTTC
-,TRBJ2-7,TRBV9,TRBD2,CASRGLSTYEQYF,TGTGCCAGCAGGGGACTATCCACCTACGAGCAGTACTTC
few,TRBJ2-2,TRBV6-8,TRBD1,CASSPGGDTGELFF,TGTGCCAGCAGCCCAGGGGGCGACACCGGGGAGCTGTTTTTT
few,TRBJ2-1,TRBV11-3,TRBD2,CASSPTSGRRNEQFF,TGTGCCAGCAGCCCAACTAGCGGGAGAAGGAATGAGCAGTTCTTC
-,TRBJ2-1,TRBV16,-,CASSMGATIGNEQFF,TGTGCCAGCAGCATGGGAGCAACGATCGGCAATGAGCAGTTCTTC
-,TRBJ2-7,TRBV10-3,-,CAIGGLREGGEQYF,TGTGCCATCGGGGGCCTCCGCGAGGGTGGGGAGCAGTACTTC
few,TRBJ1-4,TRBV18,-,CASSPGVTGDGEKLFF,TGTGCCAGCTCACCGGGCGTGACAGGTGATGGTGAAAAACTGTTTTTT
-,TRBJ2-3,TRBV30,TRBD2,CAWSDPGLAGTDTQYF,TGTGCCTGGAGTGACCCCGGACTAGCGGGAACAGATACGCAGTATTTT
few,TRBJ1-1,TRBV9,TRBD1,CASSWRTGTENTEAFF,TGTGCCAGCAGCTGGAGGACCGGGACAGAGAACACTGAAGCTTTCTTT
-,TRBJ1-5,TRBV19,-,CASRGGVHSNQPQHF,TGTGCCAGCCGCGGAGGGGTTCATAGCAATCAGCCCCAGCATTTT
once,TRBJ2-1,TRBV19,-,CASKSTSIYNEQFF,TGTGCCAGTAAGTCAACCTCCATTTACAATGAGCAGTTCTTC
few,TRBJ2-1,TRBV6-8,-,CAISGASRYNEQFF,TGTGCCATCAGTGGGGCTAGCAGATACAATGAGCAGTTCTTC
few,TRBJ2-5,TRBV11-3,TRBD1,CASSLDRGQETQYF,TGTGCCAGCAGCTTAGACAGGGGGCAGGAGACCCAGTACTTC